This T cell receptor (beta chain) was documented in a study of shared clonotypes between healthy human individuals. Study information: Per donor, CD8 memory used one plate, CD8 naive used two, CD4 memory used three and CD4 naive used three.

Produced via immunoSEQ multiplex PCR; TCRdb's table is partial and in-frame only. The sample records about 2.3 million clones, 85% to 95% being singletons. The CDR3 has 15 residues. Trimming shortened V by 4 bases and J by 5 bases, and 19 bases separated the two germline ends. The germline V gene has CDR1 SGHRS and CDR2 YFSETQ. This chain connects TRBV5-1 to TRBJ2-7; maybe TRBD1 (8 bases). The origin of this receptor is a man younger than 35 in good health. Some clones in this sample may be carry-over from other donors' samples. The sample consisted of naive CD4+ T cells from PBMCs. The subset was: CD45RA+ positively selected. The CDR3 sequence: CASSPGGQVFDEQYF. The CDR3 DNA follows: TGCGCCAGCAGCCCGGGGGGACAGGTCTTCGACGAGCAGTACTTC.